Each of the 17 T cell receptor beta chains below was sequenced from the same sample in a study of blood T cell repertoires in COVID-19. Some clones are missing from TCRdb's copy, which holds only in-frame ones; the method was immunoSEQ multiplex PCR. The sample gives some 140,000 clones, approximately 77% of which show up once; around 20% is in the top ten. The material sequenced was peripheral blood. The origin of the receptors is a man older than 75 with acute or convalescent COVID-19.

The chain uses TRBV6-5 and TRBJ2-7; D not resolved. The CDR3 length is 14 residues. Germline V gene sequence: CDR1 MNHEY, CDR2 SVGAGI. V gave up 3 bases and J gave up 2 bases, with 11 bases separating them. This CDR3 is CASSYASIPYEQYF. Here the CDR3 DNA reads TGTGCCAGCAGTTATGCCAGTATACCCTACGAGCAGTACTTC.

This chain links TRBV6-5 with TRBJ1-3; the D is unclear. CDR1 MNHEY and CDR2 SVGAGI come from the germline V gene. There are 13 residues in the CDR3. Trimming pared 6 bases from V and 3 bases from J, leaving 9 bases between. The CDR3 nucleotides read TGTGCCAGCAGCGAGGGAGGTGGAAACACCATATATTTT. Its translation: CASSEGGGNTIYF.

The genes are TRBV3-1 (or the pseudogene TRBV3-2) and TRBJ2-1, with 13 bases fitting TRBD2. This CDR3 spans 14 amino acids. Germline lookup yields CDR1 LGHDT and CDR2 YNNKEL (reference sequence). Trimming cost V 5 bases and J 10 bases; bases outside gene matches: 5. In nucleotides, the CDR3 is TGTGCCAGCAGCTACCCGGGACTAGCGGGGGAGCAGTTCTTC. Residues: CASSYPGLAGEQFF.

V is TRBV5-4 and J is TRBJ1-6, with D uncertain. Germline V gene lookup returns CDR1 SGHNT and CDR2 YYREEE (reference sequence). The V end was cut by 0 bases, the J end by 6 bases, with 7 bases between. This CDR3 contains 14 residues. The CDR3 loop reads CASSLGLSNSPLHF. Written as DNA, the CDR3 is TGTGCCAGCAGCTTGGGGCTTTCTAATTCACCCCTCCACTTT.

This clone has more than one count but fewer than ten. CDR3 DNA sequence: TGCGCCAGCAGCTTGGAAGGGGTTAGCAATCAGCCCCAGCATTTT. It yields the protein CASSLEGVSNQPQHF. The chain employs TRBV5-1 and TRBJ1-5, with D perhaps TRBD1 (5 bases). V was shortened by 0 bases and J by 0 bases, with 7 bases between the two germline ends. The CDR3 loop spans 15 amino acids. Germline V gene sequence: CDR1 SGHRS, CDR2 YFSETQ.

In its sample, this clone was seen a few times. V and J are TRBV4-2 and TRBJ2-3; 7 nucleotides match TRBD2. The CDR3 sequence is 15 residues long. The V gene end was trimmed by 6 bases and the J gene end by 2 bases; junction bases not matched to a gene: 8. Germline V gene sequence: CDR1 LGHNA, CDR2 YNFKEQ. This CDR3 is CASRRYSGDTDTQYF. The CDR3 region has the DNA TGTGCCAGCAGGCGATACAGCGGGGACACAGATACGCAGTATTTT.

The chain combines TRBV5-5 with TRBJ2-4; D is ambiguous. Deletions cut 4 bases from V and 1 base from J, with 15 bases between. CDR3 length: 16 residues. The germline CDR1 and CDR2 sequences are SGHKS and YYEKEE (reference sequence). The CDR3 sequence: CASSPDETWAKNIQYF. The CDR3 DNA follows: TGTGCCAGCAGCCCCGATGAGACTTGGGCCAAAAACATTCAGTACTTC.

The chain couples TRBV7-9 to TRBJ2-7, with 9 nucleotides matching TRBD1. There are 13 residues in the CDR3. Germline V lookup: CDR1 SEHNR, CDR2 FQNEAQ (reference sequence). The V gene end was trimmed by 5 bases and the J gene end by 6 bases; junction bases not matched to a gene: 5. CDR3 region: CASSTRDRVEQYF. CDR3 bases: TGTGCCAGCAGCACCCGGGACAGGGTCGAGCAGTACTTC. The full variable domain, rest sourced from reference TRBV7-9 and TRBJ2-7, is DTGVSQNPRHKITKRGQNVTFRCDPISEHNRLYWYRQTLGQGPEFLTYFQNEAQLEKSRLLSDRFSAERPKGSFSTLEIQRTEQGDSAMYLCASSTRDRVEQYFGPGTRLTVT.

The rearrangement links TRBV7-2 to TRBJ2-1; 7 bases are shared with TRBD1. After removal of 1 base from V and 10 bases from J, the junction contained 1 base not matched to a gene. Germline V lookup: CDR1 SGHTA, CDR2 FQGNSA. CDR3 length: 12 amino acids. CDR3 DNA sequence: TGTGCCAGCAGCTTAGTGACAGGGGAGCAGTTCTTC. Translation: CASSLVTGEQFF. Filled out from reference TRBV7-2 and TRBJ2-1, the complete variable domain reads GAGVSQSPSNKVTEKGKDVELRCDPISGHTALYWYRQSLGQGLEFLIYFQGNSAPDKSGLPSDRFSAERTGGSVSTLTIQRTQQEDSAVYLCASSLVTGEQFFGPGTRLTVL.

This chain joins TRBV5-1 and TRBJ1-6, with D hard to call. The CDR3 has 13 amino acids. Germline V CDR1 and CDR2: SGHRS, YFSETQ. Trimming cost V 0 bases and J 8 bases, with 6 bases left between them. The CDR3 loop reads CASSLDQDSPLHF. The CDR3 DNA reads as TGCGCCAGCAGCTTGGATCAGGATTCACCCCTCCACTTT. Full variable domain (remainder filled in from reference TRBV5-1 and TRBJ1-6): KAGVTQTPRYLIKTRGQQVTLSCSPISGHRSVSWYQQTPGQGLQFLFEYFSETQRNKGNFPGRFSGRQFSNSRSEMNVSTLELGDSALYLCASSLDQDSPLHFGNGTRLTVT.

This chain connects TRBV10-3 to TRBJ2-2; tentative D call: TRBD1 (6 bases). The V gene lost 3 bases and the J gene lost 6 bases, with 14 bases spanning the gap. Germline CDR1 is ENHRY and CDR2 is SYGVKD. The CDR3 extends over 15 amino acids. The CDR3 spells CAISEETGPAGELFF. The CDR3 DNA sequence: TGTGCCATCAGTGAAGAGACAGGCCCTGCCGGGGAGCTGTTTTTT.

Only one count was recorded for this clone. The rearrangement uses TRBV10-2 and TRBJ1-6, with 11 bases that match TRBD1. Germline CDR1 WSHSY, CDR2 SAAADI. The V gene end was trimmed by 4 bases and the J gene end by 10 bases; junction bases not matched to a gene: 6. The CDR3 is made up of 15 amino acids. CDR3 sequence reads: CASSAMDRGPSPLHF. In DNA form, the CDR3 reads TGCGCCAGCAGTGCGATGGACAGGGGGCCATCACCCCTCCACTTT.

The V call is TRBV16, the J call TRBJ1-1, with D unclear. The CDR3 loop spans 13 amino acids. Trimming stripped 0 bases from V and 1 base from J, with 3 bases between. From germline, CDR1 is KGHSY and CDR2 FQNENV. This chain's CDR3 is CASSQSQNTEAFF. Here the CDR3 DNA reads TGTGCCAGCAGCCAATCTCAGAACACTGAAGCTTTCTTT.

V is TRBV7-2 and J is TRBJ2-5; TRBD2 aligns across 8 bases. After removal of 5 bases from V and 5 bases from J, the junction contained 10 bases not matched to a gene. Germline V gene sequence: CDR1 SGHTA, CDR2 FQGNSA. The CDR3 sequence is 15 residues long. The CDR3 sequence is CASSVQSGGSETQYF. CDR3 nucleotide sequence: TGTGCCAGCAGCGTACAAAGCGGGGGATCGGAGACCCAGTACTTC.

The chain couples TRBV5-4 to TRBJ2-6; no clear D gene. Germline loops: CDR1 SGHNT, CDR2 YYREEE (reference sequence). The CDR3 runs 14 residues. V was trimmed by 5 bases and J by 3 bases, leaving 9 bases between them. This CDR3 is CASRSFGGANVLTF. The CDR3, as DNA: TGTGCCAGCAGATCCTTCGGTGGGGCCAACGTCCTGACTTTC.

To note about this clone: Other DNA sequences in the sample encode the same CDR3. The chain couples TRBV5-4 to TRBJ2-3; 9 positions agree with TRBD1. The CDR3 consists of 15 residues. V shed 3 bases and J 1 base; nucleotides not matched to a gene: 3. Germline-derived CDR1 and CDR2 are SGHNT and YYREEE (reference sequence). CDR3 in DNA: TGTGCCAGCAGCTCGCGGACAGGGGGCACAGATACGCAGTATTTT. It is translated as CASSSRTGGTDTQYF.

The chain has TRBV14 and TRBJ1-2; D gene ambiguous. The CDR3 is 13 amino acids. The V gene lost 4 bases and the J gene lost 2 bases, with 8 bases spanning the gap. The germline V gene encodes CDR1 SGHDN and CDR2 FVKESK. This CDR3 is CASSPNRNYGYTF. For the CDR3, the DNA is TGTGCCAGCAGCCCCAACAGAAACTATGGCTACACCTTC.